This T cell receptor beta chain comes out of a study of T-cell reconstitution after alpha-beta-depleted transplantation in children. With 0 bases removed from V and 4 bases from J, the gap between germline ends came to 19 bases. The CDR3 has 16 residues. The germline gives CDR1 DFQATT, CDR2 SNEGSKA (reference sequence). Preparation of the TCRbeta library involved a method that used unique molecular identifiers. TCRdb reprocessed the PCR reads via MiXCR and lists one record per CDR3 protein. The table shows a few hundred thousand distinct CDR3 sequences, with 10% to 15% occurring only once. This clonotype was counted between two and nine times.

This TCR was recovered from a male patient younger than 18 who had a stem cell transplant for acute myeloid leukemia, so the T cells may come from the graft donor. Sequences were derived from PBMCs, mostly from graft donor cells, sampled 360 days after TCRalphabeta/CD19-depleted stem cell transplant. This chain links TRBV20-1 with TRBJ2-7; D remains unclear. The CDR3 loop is CSARDRSGPLSYEQYF. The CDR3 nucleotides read TGCAGTGCTAGAGATCGGAGTGGGCCTCTCTCTTACGAGCAGTACTTC.